The 4 T cell receptor beta chains below come from one sample, sequenced in a study of blood T cell repertoires in COVID-19. Generated by immunoSEQ multiplex PCR, the TCRdb table keeps only in-frame clones and is missing some. The sample shows over 200,000 clones, about 80% of them seen only once. The sample was PBMCs or T cells enriched from blood (not recorded which). The receptors were sampled from a man aged 60 to 69 who had recovered from COVID-19.

The chain is built from TRBV9 and TRBJ2-5; D is uncertain. Germline V CDR1 and CDR2: SGDLS, YYNGEE. The V end lost 4 bases, the J end lost 5 bases, and 18 bases lay between the germline ends. The CDR3 is made up of 15 amino acids. CDR3 in DNA: TGTGCCAGCAGCCCGGCCCCGGGTTACGTTGAGACCCAGTACTTC. Translated: CASSPAPGYVETQYF.

This rearrangement joins TRBV7-2 to TRBJ2-1; 8 nucleotides agree with TRBD2. CDR3 size: 15 residues. CDR1 and CDR2 from the germline V gene are SGHTA and FQGNSA. The J segment lost 7 bases and the V segment lost 6 bases, leaving 11 bases of the junction unmatched. The CDR3 protein is CASSSTGGAQNEQFF. Written as DNA, the CDR3 is TGTGCCAGCAGTTCCACCGGGGGGGCGCAAAATGAGCAGTTCTTC.

This chain links TRBV6-5 with TRBJ2-7; 7 bases are shared with TRBD2. The CDR3 contains 13 residues. J was trimmed by 2 bases and V by 10 bases; bases with no gene match: 8. Germline assignment: CDR1 MNHEY and CDR2 SVGAGI. CDR3 DNA sequence: TGTGCCACCCAGAGGGAGGGGACCTACGAGCAGTACTTC. Protein product: CATQREGTYEQYF.

The chain recombines TRBV19 with TRBJ1-4; maybe TRBD1 (6 bases). The CDR3 length is 14 residues. Germline lookup yields CDR1 LNHDA and CDR2 SQIVND (reference sequence). V lost 6 bases and J 7 bases, leaving 15 bases between the germline ends. The CDR3: CASRGATGFEKLFF. Written as DNA, the CDR3 is TGTGCCAGTAGAGGGGCTACAGGGTTTGAAAAACTGTTTTTT.